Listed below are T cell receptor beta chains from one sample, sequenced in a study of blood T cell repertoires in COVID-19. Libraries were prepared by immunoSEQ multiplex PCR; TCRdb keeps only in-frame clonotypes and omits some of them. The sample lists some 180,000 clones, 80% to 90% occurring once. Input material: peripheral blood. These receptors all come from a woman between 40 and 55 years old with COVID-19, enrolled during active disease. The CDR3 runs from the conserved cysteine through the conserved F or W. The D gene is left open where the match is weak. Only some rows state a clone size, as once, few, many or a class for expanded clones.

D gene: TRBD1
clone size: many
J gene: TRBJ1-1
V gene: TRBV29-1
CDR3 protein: CSVRGLTGSEAFF
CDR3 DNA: TGCAGCGTTCGAGGACTGACAGGGAGCGAAGCTTTCTTT

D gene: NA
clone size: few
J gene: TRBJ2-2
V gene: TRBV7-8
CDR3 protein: CASSLALREELFF
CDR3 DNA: TGTGCCAGCAGCTTAGCGCTCAGGGAGGAGCTGTTTTTT

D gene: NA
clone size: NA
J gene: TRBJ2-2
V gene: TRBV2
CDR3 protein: CASSEALSGNFDSGELFF
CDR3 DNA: TGTGCCAGCAGTGAAGCGCTTTCAGGGAACTTCGATTCCGGGGAGCTGTTTTTT

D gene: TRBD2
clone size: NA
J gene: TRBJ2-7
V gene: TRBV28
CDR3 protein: CASRPTSGSGSSYEQYF
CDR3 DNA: TGTGCCAGCAGGCCAACTAGCGGGAGTGGGAGCTCCTACGAGCAGTACTTC

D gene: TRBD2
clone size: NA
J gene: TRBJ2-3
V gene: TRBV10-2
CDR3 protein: CASKGLARVWDTQYF
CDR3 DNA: TGCGCCAGCAAAGGACTAGCGCGGGTATGGGATACGCAGTATTTT

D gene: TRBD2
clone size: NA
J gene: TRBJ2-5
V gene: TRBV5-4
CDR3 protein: CASSLRWRGAAIQETQYF
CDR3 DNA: TGTGCCAGCAGCTTGAGATGGCGGGGGGCCGCTATACAAGAGACCCAGTACTTC

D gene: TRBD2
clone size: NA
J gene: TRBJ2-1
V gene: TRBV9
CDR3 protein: CASSVGLAGTYNEQFF
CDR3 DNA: TGTGCCAGCAGCGTAGGCTTAGCGGGGACCTACAATGAGCAGTTCTTC

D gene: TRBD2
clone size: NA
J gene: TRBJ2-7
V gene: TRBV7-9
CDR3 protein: CASSSRTSGGASSYEQYF
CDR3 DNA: TGTGCCAGCAGCAGCCGGACTAGCGGGGGGGCCAGTTCCTACGAGCAGTACTTC

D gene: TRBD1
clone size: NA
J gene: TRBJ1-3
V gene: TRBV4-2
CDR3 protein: CASSQDPGGEFPSGNTIYF
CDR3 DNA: TGTGCCAGCAGCCAAGATCCAGGGGGCGAATTCCCATCTGGAAACACCATATATTTT

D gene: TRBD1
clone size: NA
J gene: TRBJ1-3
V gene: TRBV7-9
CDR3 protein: CASSSTDRGGFLTGNTIYF
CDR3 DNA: TGTGCCAGCAGCTCCACAGACAGGGGGGGTTTTTTGACTGGAAACACCATATATTTT

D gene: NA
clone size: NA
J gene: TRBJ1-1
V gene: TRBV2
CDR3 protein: CASSVGRLTEAFF
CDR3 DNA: TGTGCCAGCAGTGTCGGCAGGCTCACTGAAGCTTTCTTT

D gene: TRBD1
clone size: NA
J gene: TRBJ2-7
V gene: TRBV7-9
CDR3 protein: CASSSSGTGDYEQYF
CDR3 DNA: TGTGCCAGCAGCTCCTCCGGGACAGGGGACTACGAGCAGTACTTC

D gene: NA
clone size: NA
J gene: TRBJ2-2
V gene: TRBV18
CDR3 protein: CASSRTTGNTGELFF
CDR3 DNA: TGTGCCAGCTCACGAACGACAGGGAACACCGGGGAGCTGTTTTTT

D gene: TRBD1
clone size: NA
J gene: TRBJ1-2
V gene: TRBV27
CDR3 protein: CASSITMTGIGYTF
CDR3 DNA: TGTGCCAGCAGCATCACAATGACAGGGATAGGCTACACCTTC

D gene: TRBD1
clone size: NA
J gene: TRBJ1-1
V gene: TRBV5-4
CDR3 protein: CASSAYTGGGYTEAFF
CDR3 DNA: TGTGCCAGCAGCGCATACACAGGGGGAGGGTACACTGAAGCTTTCTTT

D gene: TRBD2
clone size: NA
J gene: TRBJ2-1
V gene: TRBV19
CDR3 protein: CASSLRLAGVINEQFF
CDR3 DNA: TGTGCCAGTAGTCTGCGACTAGCGGGGGTTATTAATGAGCAGTTCTTC

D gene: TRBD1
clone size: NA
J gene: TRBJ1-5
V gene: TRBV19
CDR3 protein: CASSPRWDRDSNQPQHF
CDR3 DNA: TGTGCCAGTAGTCCCAGGTGGGACAGGGATAGCAATCAGCCCCAGCATTTT

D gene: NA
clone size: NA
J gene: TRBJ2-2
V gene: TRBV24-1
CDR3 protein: CATSSTGGANTGELFF
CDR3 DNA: TGTGCCACCAGTAGTACAGGGGGGGCGAACACCGGGGAGCTGTTTTTT

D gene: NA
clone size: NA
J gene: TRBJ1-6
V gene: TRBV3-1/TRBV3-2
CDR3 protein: CASSQLPGHQNSPLHF
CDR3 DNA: TGTGCCAGCAGCCAACTCCCGGGACATCAAAATTCACCCCTCCACTTT

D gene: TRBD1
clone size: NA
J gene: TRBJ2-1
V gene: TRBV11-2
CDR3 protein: CASRGQSYNEQFF
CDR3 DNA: TGTGCCAGCAGGGGACAGTCATACAATGAGCAGTTCTTC

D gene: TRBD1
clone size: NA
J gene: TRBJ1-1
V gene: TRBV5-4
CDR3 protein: CASSPGTGGAEAFF
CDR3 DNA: TGTGCCAGCAGCCCCGGGACAGGTGGGGCTGAAGCTTTCTTT

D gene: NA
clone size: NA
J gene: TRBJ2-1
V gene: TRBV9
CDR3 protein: CASSVRLSSYNEQFF
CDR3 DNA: TGTGCCAGCAGCGTACGTCTGAGCTCCTACAATGAGCAGTTCTTC

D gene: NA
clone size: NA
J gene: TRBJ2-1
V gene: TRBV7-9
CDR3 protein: CASSLGDPRGSSYNEQFF
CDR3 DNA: TGTGCCAGCAGCTTAGGTGACCCACGGGGTAGCTCCTACAATGAGCAGTTCTTC

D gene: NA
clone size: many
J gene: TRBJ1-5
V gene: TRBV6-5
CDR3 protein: CASSSGGVRPQHF
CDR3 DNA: TGTGCCAGCAGTTCGGGGGGGGTTAGGCCCCAGCATTTT

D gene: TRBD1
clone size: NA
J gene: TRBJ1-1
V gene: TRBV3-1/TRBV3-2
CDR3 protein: CASSQYRGTEAFF
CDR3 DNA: TGTGCCAGCAGCCAGTACAGGGGCACTGAAGCTTTCTTT

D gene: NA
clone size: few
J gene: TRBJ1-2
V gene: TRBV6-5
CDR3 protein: CASRIGAASNYGYTF
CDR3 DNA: TGTGCCAGCAGAATTGGGGCGGCCTCTAACTATGGCTACACCTTC

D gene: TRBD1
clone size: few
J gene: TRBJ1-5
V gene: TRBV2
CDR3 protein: CASSPGTGGNQPQHF
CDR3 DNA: TGTGCCAGCAGTCCCGGGACAGGGGGTAATCAGCCCCAGCATTTT

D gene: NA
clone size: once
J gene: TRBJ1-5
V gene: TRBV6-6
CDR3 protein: CASSHPGGNQPQHF
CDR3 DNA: TGTGCCAGCAGTCACCCGGGGGGCAATCAGCCCCAGCATTTT